A selection of T cell receptor beta chains follows, all from one sample in a study of CD8 T cells in ankylosing spondylitis. Via MiXCR, TCRdb re-called the 5' RACE reads, giving one row per CDR3 protein. Of about 7,000 distinct CDR3 sequences listed, about 3% are singletons. Sequencing input: blood, either unsorted or a sorted T cell fraction (not recorded which). The receptors shown here come from a female donor with ankylosing spondylitis or in good health (not recorded which). Both conserved end residues are part of each CDR3. The D gene is left open where the match is weak. The size field is filled for only some rows; it gives once, few, many or a size class.

>NA|many|TRBV9|TRBJ1-2
TGTGCCAGCTCCTCAGGGAATGGCTACACCTTC
CASSSGNGYTF
>TRBD1|medium-sized|TRBV9|TRBJ2-1
TGTGCCAGCAGCCCCCCGGACAGGGGGGATGAGCAGTTCTTC
CASSPPDRGDEQFF
>NA|many|TRBV9|TRBJ2-2
TGTGCCAGCAGCGCCCCGGCGGGGCCGAACACCGGGGAGCTGTTTTTT
CASSAPAGPNTGELFF
>TRBD2|many|TRBV9|TRBJ2-7
TGTGCCAGCAGCGAGAGCGGGAGGGCCGTCGAGCAGTACTTC
CASSESGRAVEQYF
>TRBD2|many|TRBV9|TRBJ2-1
TGTGCCAGCAGCGGTGGGGGGACTAGCGTTTACAATGAGCAGTTCTTC
CASSGGGTSVYNEQFF
>NA|many|TRBV9|TRBJ2-2
TGTGCCAGCAGCGTAGTTATGGGGGAGCTGTTTTTT
CASSVVMGELFF
>NA|many|TRBV9|TRBJ2-7
TGTGCCAGCAGCGTAGGGTCAGGGTGGAACTACGAGCAGTACTTC
CASSVGSGWNYEQYF
>TRBD2|medium-sized|TRBV9|TRBJ2-3
TGTGCCAGCAGCCCCGAGCGGGGGGGCCTCGGGACAGATACGCAGTATTTT
CASSPERGGLGTDTQYF
>NA|medium-sized|TRBV9|TRBJ2-5
TGTGCCAGCAGCGCAGAAGAGACCCAGTACTTC
CASSAEETQYF
>NA|many|TRBV9|TRBJ2-3
TGTGCCAGCAGCAGAGACGGGGGGCCCACAGATACGCAGTATTTT
CASSRDGGPTDTQYF
>TRBD1|many|TRBV9|TRBJ2-2
TGTGCCAGCAGCGGAACAGGGGGAGAAAGGAACACCGGGGAGCTGTTTTTT
CASSGTGGERNTGELFF
>TRBD1|many|TRBV9|TRBJ2-3
TGTGCCAGCAGCGTTACCGGGACAGGGTATCGGGCAGATACGCAGTATTTT
CASSVTGTGYRADTQYF
>TRBD1|many|TRBV9|TRBJ1-1
TGTGCCAGCAGCGACGCCGGGACAGGGTCAGCTTTCTTT
CASSDAGTGSAFF
>NA|many|TRBV9|TRBJ2-3
TGTGCCAGCAGGGACTACGAGACAGATACGCAGTATTTT
CASRDYETDTQYF
>TRBD2|NA|TRBV9|TRBJ2-4
TGTGCCAGCAGCGTCGGGGGGGTGGACATTCAGTACTTC
CASSVGGVDIQYF
>TRBD2|many|TRBV7-7|TRBJ2-6
TGTGCTAGCAGCTTGATGGGACTAGCGGGAGGTGGGGCCAACGTCCTGACTTTC
CASSLMGLAGGGANVLTF
>NA|many|TRBV9|TRBJ1-4
TGTGCCAGCAGCGTTGGGGGCGCCTCGGCCAAACTGTTTTTT
CASSVGGASAKLFF
>NA|many|TRBV9|TRBJ1-2
TGTGCCAGCAGCGTAGAGGGAGCCATAGCTAACTATGGCTACACCTTC
CASSVEGAIANYGYTF
>TRBD2|many|TRBV9|TRBJ2-7
TGTGCCAGCAGCTCGCGGACTAGCGGGTCCTACGAGCAGTACTTC
CASSSRTSGSYEQYF
>NA|many|TRBV9|TRBJ2-5
TGTGCCAGCAGCGTAGCGAGGACAGATGGTTCTGAGACCCAGTACTTC
CASSVARTDGSETQYF
>TRBD2|few|TRBV9|TRBJ2-3
TGTGCCAGCAGCGTAGAAATTAGCGGGGCCACAGATACGCAGTATTTT
CASSVEISGATDTQYF
>NA|many|TRBV9|TRBJ2-2
TGTGCCAGCAGCGCTGACATGATCCCCGGGGAGCTGTTTTTT
CASSADMIPGELFF
>TRBD2|many|TRBV9|TRBJ2-1
TGTGCCAGCAGCGTAGGGCCCGGGACTAGCGGGTTGAGCTCCTACAATGAGCAGTTCTTC
CASSVGPGTSGLSSYNEQFF
>NA|many|TRBV9|TRBJ2-2
TGTGCCAGCAGCGCTTCCCTCAGTTGGGAGTCAACCGGGGAGCTGTTTTTT
CASSASLSWESTGELFF
>TRBD2|medium-sized|TRBV9|TRBJ2-3
TGTGCCAGCAGCGACCACCTGCGGGAGGGCACAGATACGCAGTATTTT
CASSDHLREGTDTQYF
>TRBD2|many|TRBV9|TRBJ2-1
TGTGCCAGCAGCACCGGGACTAGTGGTGAGCAGTTCTTC
CASSTGTSGEQFF
>NA|many|TRBV9|TRBJ2-3
TGTGCCAGCAGCGAGACAGCCCCAGATACGCAGTATTTT
CASSETAPDTQYF
>TRBD2|many|TRBV9|TRBJ2-3
TGTGCCAGCAGCGGGACTAGAGCGTCGAATACGCAGTATTTT
CASSGTRASNTQYF
>TRBD1|many|TRBV9|TRBJ1-4
TGTGCCAGCAGCGTATCCGGGACAGGGGGCGAAAAACTGTTTTTT
CASSVSGTGGEKLFF
>TRBD2|many|TRBV9|TRBJ2-1
TGTGCCAGCAGCACCCCGCGGGGTAGCGGGGGGGCAATTGAGCAGTTCTTC
CASSTPRGSGGAIEQFF
>TRBD1|many|TRBV9|TRBJ2-1
TGTGCCAGCAGCTACGGGGACAGGGGGTCCTACAATGAGCAGTTCTTC
CASSYGDRGSYNEQFF
>TRBD2|many|TRBV9|TRBJ2-1
TGTGCCAGCAGCGGGACTAGCGGGCCATACAATGAGCAGTTCTTC
CASSGTSGPYNEQFF
>TRBD2|NA|TRBV9|TRBJ2-1
TGTGCCAGCAGCGATAGACTAGCGGGAGACGGGCAGTTCTTC
CASSDRLAGDGQFF
>TRBD2|medium-sized|TRBV9|TRBJ2-1
TGTGCCAGCAGCGTAGTTGGGACTAGCGGGAGAGTTGAGCAGTTCTTC
CASSVVGTSGRVEQFF
>TRBD1|many|TRBV9|TRBJ2-7
TGTGCCAGCAGCCCCGACGGGACAGGGGTTTTCCACGAGCAGTACTTC
CASSPDGTGVFHEQYF
>NA|large|TRBV9|TRBJ2-3
TGTGCCAGCAGCGTAGTAAGCACAGATACGCAGTATTTT
CASSVVSTDTQYF
>NA|many|TRBV9|TRBJ1-1
TGTGCCAGCAGCGTAGTTCAGGGTCCGACTGAAGCTTTCTTT
CASSVVQGPTEAFF